This T cell receptor beta chain is from a study of shared clonotypes between healthy human individuals. General study findings and limits: Generally, naive subsets (rather than memory subsets) showed larger estimated richness.

Assay used: immunoSEQ multiplex PCR; TCRdb lists only in-frame clones, some missing. This table has hundreds of thousands of clones, about 97% appearing once. Note on this clone: What it recognizes is unknown.

V was cut by 5 bases and J by 7 bases, with 15 bases left in between. Germline CDR1 is SGHRS and CDR2 is YFSETQ. The CDR3 runs 13 residues. Investigators divided CD4+ cells into CD45RA+ naive and CD45RA-negative memory subsets. The sample comprised naive CD4+ T cells sorted from blood. This sample's subset: CD45RA+ positively selected. V usage is TRBV5-1 and J usage is TRBJ1-1, with D possibly matching TRBD1 (5 bases). This receptor was taken from a woman aged 25 to 39 in good health. CDR3 bases: TGCGCCAGCAGTTTTCGGCCGGGGGATGAAGCTTTCTTT. Encoded protein: CASSFRPGDEAFF.